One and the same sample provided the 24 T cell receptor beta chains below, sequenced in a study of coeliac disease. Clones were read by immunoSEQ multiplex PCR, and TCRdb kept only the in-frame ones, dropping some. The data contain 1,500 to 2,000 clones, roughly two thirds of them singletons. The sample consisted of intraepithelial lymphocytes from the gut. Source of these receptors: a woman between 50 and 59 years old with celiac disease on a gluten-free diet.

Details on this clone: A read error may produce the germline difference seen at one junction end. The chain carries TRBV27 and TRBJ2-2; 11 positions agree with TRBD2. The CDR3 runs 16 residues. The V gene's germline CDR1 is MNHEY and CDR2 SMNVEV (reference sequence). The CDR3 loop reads CASSPRVAGGPGELFF. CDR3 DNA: TGTGCTAGCAGTCCCCGTGTAGCGGGGGGGCCCGGGGAGCTGTTTTTT.

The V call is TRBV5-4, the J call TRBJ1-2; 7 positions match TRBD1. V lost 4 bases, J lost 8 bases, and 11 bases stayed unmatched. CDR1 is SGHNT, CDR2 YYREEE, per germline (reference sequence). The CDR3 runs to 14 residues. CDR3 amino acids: CASSPETGLRGYTF. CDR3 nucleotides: TGTGCCAGCAGCCCTGAGACAGGGTTGAGGGGCTACACCTTC. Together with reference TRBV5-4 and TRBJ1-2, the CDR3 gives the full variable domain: ETGVTQSPTHLIKTRGQQVTLRCSSQSGHNTVSWYQQALGQGPQFIFQYYREEENGRGNFPPRFSGLQFPNYSSELNVNALELDDSALYLCASSPETGLRGYTFGSGTRLTVV.

CDR3 loop: CASSRQNTEAFF. CDR3 nucleotides: TGTGCCAGCAGTCGACAGAACACTGAAGCTTTCTTT. The chain links TRBV2 to TRBJ1-1; D is unclear. V was pared by 5 bases and J by 1 base, with 5 bases between. This CDR3 has 12 amino acids. The germline V gene encodes CDR1 SNHLY and CDR2 FYNNEI. Drawing the rest from reference TRBV2 and TRBJ1-1, the complete variable domain is EPEVTQTPSHQVTQMGQEVILRCVPISNHLYFYWYRQILGQKVEFLVSFYNNEISEKSEIFDDQFSVERPDGSNFTLKIRSTKLEDSAMYFCASSRQNTEAFFGQGTRLTVV.

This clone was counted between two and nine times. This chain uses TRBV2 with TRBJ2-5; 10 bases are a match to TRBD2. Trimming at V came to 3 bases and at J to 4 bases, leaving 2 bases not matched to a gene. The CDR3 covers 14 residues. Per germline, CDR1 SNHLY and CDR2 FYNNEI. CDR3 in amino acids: CASSEPSGGETQYF. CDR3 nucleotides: TGTGCCAGCAGTGAGCCTAGCGGGGGAGAGACCCAGTACTTC.

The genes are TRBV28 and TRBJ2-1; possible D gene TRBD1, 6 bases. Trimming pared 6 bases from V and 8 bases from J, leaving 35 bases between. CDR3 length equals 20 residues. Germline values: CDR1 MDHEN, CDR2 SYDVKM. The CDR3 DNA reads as TGTGCCAGCAGGTTAAGACCACAGGGTTGGTTAGGATTAAGGCGTGATGAGCAGTTCTTC. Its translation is CASRLRPQGWLGLRRDEQFF.

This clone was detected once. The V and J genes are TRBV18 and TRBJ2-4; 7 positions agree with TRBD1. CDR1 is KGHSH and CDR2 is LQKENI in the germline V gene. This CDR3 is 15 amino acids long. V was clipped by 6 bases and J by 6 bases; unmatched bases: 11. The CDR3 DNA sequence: TGTGCCAGCTCCCCCACCAGGGACAGAGGAAACATTCAGTACTTC. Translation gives CASSPTRDRGNIQYF.

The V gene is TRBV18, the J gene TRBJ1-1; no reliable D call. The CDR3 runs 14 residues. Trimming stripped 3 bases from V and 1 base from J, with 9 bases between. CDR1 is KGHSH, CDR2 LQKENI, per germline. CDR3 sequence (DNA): TGTGCCAGCTCACCTATCAGATCGAACACTGAAGCTTTCTTT. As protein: CASSPIRSNTEAFF.

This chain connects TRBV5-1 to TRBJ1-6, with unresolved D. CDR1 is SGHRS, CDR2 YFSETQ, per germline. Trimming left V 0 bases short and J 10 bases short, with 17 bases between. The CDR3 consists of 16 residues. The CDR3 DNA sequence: TGCGCCAGCAGCTTGGTTGGCGGGCAGATGGTCTCACCCCTCCACTTT. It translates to CASSLVGGQMVSPLHF.

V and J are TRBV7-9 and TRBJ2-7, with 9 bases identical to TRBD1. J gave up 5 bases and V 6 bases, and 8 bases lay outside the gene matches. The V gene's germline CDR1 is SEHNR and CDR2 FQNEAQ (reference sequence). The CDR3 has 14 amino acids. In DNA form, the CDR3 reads TGTGCCAGCAGTTCCGACAGGGGGATCGACGAGCAGTACTTC. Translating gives CASSSDRGIDEQYF.

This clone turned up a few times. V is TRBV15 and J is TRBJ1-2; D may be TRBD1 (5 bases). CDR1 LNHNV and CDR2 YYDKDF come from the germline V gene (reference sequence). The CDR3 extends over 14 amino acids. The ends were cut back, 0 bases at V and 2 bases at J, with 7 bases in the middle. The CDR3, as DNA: TGTGCCACCAGCAGAGACAGGGCCAACTATGGCTACACCTTC. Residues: CATSRDRANYGYTF. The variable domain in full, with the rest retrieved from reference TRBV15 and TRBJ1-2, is DAMVIQNPRYQVTQFGKPVTLSCSQTLNHNVMYWYQQKSSQAPKLLFHYYDKDFNNEADTPDNFQSRRPNTSFCFLDIRSPGLGDTAMYLCATSRDRANYGYTFGSGTRLTVV.

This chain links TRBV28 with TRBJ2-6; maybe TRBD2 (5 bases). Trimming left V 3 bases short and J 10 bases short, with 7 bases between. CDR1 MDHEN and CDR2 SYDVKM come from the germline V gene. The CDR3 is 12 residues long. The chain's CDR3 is CASSFPGNVLTF. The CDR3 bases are TGTGCCAGCAGTTTTCCGGGGAACGTCCTGACTTTC.

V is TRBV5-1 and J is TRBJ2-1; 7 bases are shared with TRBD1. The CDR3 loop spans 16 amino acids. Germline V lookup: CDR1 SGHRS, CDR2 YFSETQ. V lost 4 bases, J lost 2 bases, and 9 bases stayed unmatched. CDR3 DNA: TGCGCCAGCAGCGCCCTCTCCGGGACAGCCTACAATGAGCAGTTCTTC. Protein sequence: CASSALSGTAYNEQFF.

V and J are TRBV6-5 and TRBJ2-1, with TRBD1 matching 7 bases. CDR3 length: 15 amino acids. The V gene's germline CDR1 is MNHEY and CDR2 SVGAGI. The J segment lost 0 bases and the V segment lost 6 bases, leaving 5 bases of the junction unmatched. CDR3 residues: CASRPGTVSYNEQFF. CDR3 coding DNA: TGTGCCAGCAGACCCGGGACAGTCTCCTACAATGAGCAGTTCTTC.

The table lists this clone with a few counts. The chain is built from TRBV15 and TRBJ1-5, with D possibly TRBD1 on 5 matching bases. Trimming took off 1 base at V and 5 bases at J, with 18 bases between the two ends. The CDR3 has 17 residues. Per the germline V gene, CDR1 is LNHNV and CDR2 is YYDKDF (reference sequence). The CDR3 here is CATSRGLGRGGHQPQHF. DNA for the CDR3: TGTGCCACCAGCAGAGGGTTGGGGCGGGGCGGGCATCAGCCCCAGCATTTT.

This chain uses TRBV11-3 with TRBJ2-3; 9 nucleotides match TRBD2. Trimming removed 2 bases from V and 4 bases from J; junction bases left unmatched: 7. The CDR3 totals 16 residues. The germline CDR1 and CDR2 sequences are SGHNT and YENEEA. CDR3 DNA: TGTGCCAGCAGCTTAATACGCGGGGGGGTTGCAGATACGCAGTATTTT. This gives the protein CASSLIRGGVADTQYF. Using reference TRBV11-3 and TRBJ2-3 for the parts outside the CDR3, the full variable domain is EAGVVQSPRYKIIEKKQPVAFWCNPISGHNTLYWYLQNLGQGPELLIRYENEEAVDDSQLPKDRFSAERLKGVDSTLKIQPAELGDSAVYLCASSLIRGGVADTQYFGPGTRLTVL.

The CDR3 protein is CASTRGAFGYEQYF. Written as DNA, the CDR3 is TGTGCCAGCACCCGGGGTGCCTTTGGGTACGAGCAGTACTTC. V and J are TRBV5-6 and TRBJ2-7, with D perhaps matching TRBD2 (5 bases). The CDR3 extends over 14 amino acids. Trimming removed 6 bases from V and 4 bases from J, with 17 bases in between. Germline V gene data show CDR1 as SGHDT and CDR2 as YYEEEE. The full variable domain, its missing parts supplied by reference TRBV5-6 and TRBJ2-7, is DAGVTQSPTHLIKTRGQQVTLRCSPKSGHDTVSWYQQALGQGPQFIFQYYEEEERQRGNFPDRFSGHQFPNYSSELNVNALLLGDSALYLCASTRGAFGYEQYFGPGTRLTVT.

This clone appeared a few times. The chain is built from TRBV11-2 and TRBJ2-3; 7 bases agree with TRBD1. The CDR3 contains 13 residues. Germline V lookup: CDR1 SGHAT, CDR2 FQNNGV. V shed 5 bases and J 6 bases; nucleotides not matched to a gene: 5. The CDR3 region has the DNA TGTGCCAGCAGCCATACAGGGGTGGATACGCAGTATTTT. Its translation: CASSHTGVDTQYF.

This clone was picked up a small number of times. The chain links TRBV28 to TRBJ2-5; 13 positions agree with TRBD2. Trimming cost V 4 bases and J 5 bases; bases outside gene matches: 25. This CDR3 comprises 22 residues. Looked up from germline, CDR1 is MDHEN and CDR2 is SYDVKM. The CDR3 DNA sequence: TGTGCCAGCAGTTCCTCTCACCCGACTAGCGGGGGGCCCTCTACGAGCCTGGAGACCCAGTACTTC. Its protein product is CASSSSHPTSGGPSTSLETQYF.

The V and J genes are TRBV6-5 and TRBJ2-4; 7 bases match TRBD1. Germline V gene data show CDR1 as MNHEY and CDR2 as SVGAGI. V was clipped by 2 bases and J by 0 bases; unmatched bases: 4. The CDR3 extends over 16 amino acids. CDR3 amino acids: CASSYDRAVAKNIQYF. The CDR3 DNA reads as TGTGCCAGCAGTTACGACAGGGCTGTAGCCAAAAACATTCAGTACTTC.

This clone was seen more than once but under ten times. CDR3 sequence reads: CASSQGNTEAFF. CDR3 bases: TGTGCCAGCAGCCAGGGGAACACTGAAGCTTTCTTT. The chain combines TRBV6-1 with TRBJ1-1; possible D gene TRBD1, 5 bases. This CDR3 has 12 amino acids. Germline V gives CDR1 MNHNS, CDR2 SASEGT. With 6 bases removed from V and 1 base from J, the gap between germline ends came to 6 bases.

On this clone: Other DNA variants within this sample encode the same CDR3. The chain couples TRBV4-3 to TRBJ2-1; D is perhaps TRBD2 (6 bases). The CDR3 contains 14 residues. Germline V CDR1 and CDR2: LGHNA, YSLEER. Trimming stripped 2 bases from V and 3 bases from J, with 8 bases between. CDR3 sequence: CASSQRAGYNEQFF. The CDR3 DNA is TGCGCCAGCAGCCAACGAGCGGGCTACAATGAGCAGTTCTTC.

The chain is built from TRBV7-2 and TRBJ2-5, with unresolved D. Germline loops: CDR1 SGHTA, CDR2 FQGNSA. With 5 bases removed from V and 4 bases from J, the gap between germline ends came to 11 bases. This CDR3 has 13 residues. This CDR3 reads CASSISPRETQYF. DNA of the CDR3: TGTGCCAGCAGCATATCCCCGCGAGAGACCCAGTACTTC.

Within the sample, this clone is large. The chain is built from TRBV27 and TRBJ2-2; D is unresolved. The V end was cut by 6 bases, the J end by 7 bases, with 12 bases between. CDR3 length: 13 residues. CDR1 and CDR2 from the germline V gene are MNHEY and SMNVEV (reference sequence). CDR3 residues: CASSPQMVGELFF. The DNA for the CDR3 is TGTGCCAGCAGCCCCCAGATGGTCGGGGAGCTGTTTTTT.

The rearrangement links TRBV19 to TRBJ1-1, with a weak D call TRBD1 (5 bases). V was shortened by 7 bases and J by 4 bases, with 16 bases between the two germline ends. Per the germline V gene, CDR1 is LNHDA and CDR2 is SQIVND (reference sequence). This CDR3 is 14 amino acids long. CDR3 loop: CASINPGRGTEAFF. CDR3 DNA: TGTGCCAGTATCAACCCCGGGAGGGGCACTGAAGCTTTCTTT.